This entry lists 30 T cell receptor beta chains sequenced from one sample in a study of T cells in Graves' hyperthyroidism and ophthalmopathy. What was amplified from RNA transcripts were TCR beta CDR3 regions. HTBI primers were the set used in a first-round RT-PCR of the TCR CDR3. TCRdb used MiXCR to reprocess the multiplex PCR reads, holding one entry per CDR3 protein. This table has more than 250,000 distinct CDR3 sequences, around 15% appearing once. The sample was blood. All receptors derive from a woman aged 45-65 years with Graves' hyperthyroidism that later progressed to Graves' ophthalmopathy.

This clonotype was detected only a few times. The CDR3 bases are TGTGCCAGCAGCCCCACAGGGACTGTGGGAGAAAAACTGTTTTTT. It translates to CASSPTGTVGEKLFF. This chain links TRBV11-2 with TRBJ1-4, with a possible D match to TRBD1 (6 bases). With 5 bases removed from V and 8 bases from J, the gap between germline ends came to 18 bases. Looked up from germline, CDR1 is SGHAT and CDR2 is FQNNGV. CDR3 length equals 15 residues.

This clonotype was seen repeatedly, ten times or more. The chain couples TRBV12-5 to TRBJ2-5, with 10 bases lining up with TRBD1. The V gene end was trimmed by 4 bases and the J gene end by 5 bases; junction bases not matched to a gene: 7. The CDR3 totals 15 residues. From germline, CDR1 is LGHNT and CDR2 FRNRAP. CDR3 sequence: CASGWGTGVRETQYF. In DNA, the CDR3 is TGTGCTAGTGGTTGGGGGACAGGGGTTCGGGAGACCCAGTACTTC.

Points on this clonotype: A single base separates this from a much larger clone, so it may be a read error. CDR3 in DNA: TGTGCCAGCAGTTTTCCCGGACGGGGTTACAATGAGCAGTTCTTC. Translated: CASSFPGRGYNEQFF. The chain has TRBV28 and TRBJ2-1; weak D call: TRBD2 (5 bases). This CDR3 contains 15 residues. The V gene lost 3 bases and the J gene lost 4 bases, with 13 bases spanning the gap. The germline CDR1 and CDR2 sequences are MDHEN and SYDVKM.

In its sample, this clonotype was seen many times. The CDR3 here is CASSPPSGIYEQYF. As DNA, the CDR3 is TGTGCCAGCAGTCCTCCTAGCGGGATCTACGAGCAGTACTTC. This chain joins TRBV7-9 and TRBJ2-7, with 9 bases aligning to TRBD2. CDR3 size: 14 residues. Trimming took 6 bases from V and 3 from J; bases not matched to a gene: 6. Germline values: CDR1 SEHNR, CDR2 FQNEAQ (reference sequence).

V is TRBV7-9 and J is TRBJ2-5; D not certain. The ends were cut back, 3 bases at V and 4 bases at J, with 9 bases in the middle. CDR1 is SEHNR, CDR2 FQNEAQ, per germline (reference sequence). The CDR3 has 13 amino acids. This CDR3 reads CASSLLTVETQYF. The CDR3 DNA is TGTGCCAGCAGCTTGCTAACGGTAGAGACCCAGTACTTC.

This clonotype was seen many times. V gene TRBV28 combines with J gene TRBJ1-1, with TRBD1 matching over 7 bases. The CDR3 is 13 residues long. Looked up from germline, CDR1 is MDHEN and CDR2 is SYDVKM. V was pared by 8 bases and J by 0 bases, with 3 bases of the junction left unmatched. CDR3 nucleotide sequence: TGTGCCAGCGGAACAGGGGTGAACACTGAAGCTTTCTTT. Translation gives CASGTGVNTEAFF.

About this clonotype: Given a much more abundant clone one base away, this may be a read error. The rearrangement links TRBV7-6 to TRBJ2-2; 9 nucleotides line up with TRBD1. Germline V gives CDR1 SGHVS, CDR2 FNYEAQ. Trimming at V came to 5 bases and at J to 5 bases, leaving 3 bases not matched to a gene. The CDR3 runs 14 residues. The CDR3 loop is CASSRDRATGELFF. CDR3 DNA sequence: TGTGCCAGCAGCCGGGACAGGGCGACCGGGGAGCTGTTTTTT. Together with reference TRBV7-6 and TRBJ2-2, the CDR3 gives the full variable domain: GAGVSQSPRYKVTKRGQDVALRCDPISGHVSLYWYRQALGQGPEFLTYFNYEAQQDKSGLPNDRFSAERPEGSISTLTIQRTEQRDSAMYRCASSRDRATGELFFGEGSRLTVL.

V usage is TRBV7-9 and J usage is TRBJ2-3; 11 nucleotides agree with TRBD1. This CDR3 region has 16 residues. Germline assignment: CDR1 SEHNR and CDR2 FQNEAQ (reference sequence). After removal of 5 bases from V and 4 bases from J, the junction contained 8 bases not matched to a gene. In DNA, the CDR3 is TGTGCCAGCAGCATAGGACAGGGGGCGAACCCAGATACGCAGTATTTT. It yields the protein CASSIGQGANPDTQYF.

This clonotype was seen ten or more times. The chain couples TRBV28 to TRBJ2-3, with D possibly being TRBD1 or TRBD2 (5 bases each). The CDR3 is 15 amino acids. Germline values: CDR1 MDHEN, CDR2 SYDVKM. With 5 bases removed from V and 2 bases from J, the gap between germline ends came to 14 bases. The CDR3 loop is CASSPPWGITDTQYF. CDR3 in DNA: TGTGCCAGCAGTCCCCCCTGGGGGATCACAGATACGCAGTATTTT.

This clonotype was found many times. In DNA, the CDR3 is TGTGCCAGCAGCAACGACCAAAGTAAGGAGCAGTTCTTC. Translated: CASSNDQSKEQFF. The rearrangement joins TRBV6-1 to TRBJ2-1; D not resolved. The CDR3 has 13 residues. V was cut by 6 bases and J by 10 bases, with 16 bases left in between. Germline CDR1 MNHNS, CDR2 SASEGT.

The V gene is TRBV28, the J gene TRBJ2-7; 12 bases are shared with TRBD2. Germline V gene sequence: CDR1 MDHEN, CDR2 SYDVKM. J was trimmed by 1 base and V by 5 bases; bases with no gene match: 15. This CDR3 is built from 19 residues. CDR3: CASSGGRAGLAGRSYEQYF. Here the CDR3 DNA reads TGTGCCAGCAGTGGGGGACGGGCGGGACTAGCGGGCCGTTCCTACGAGCAGTACTTC. The variable domain in full, with the rest retrieved from reference TRBV28 and TRBJ2-7, is DVKVTQSSRYLVKRTGEKVFLECVQDMDHENMFWYRQDPGLGLRLIYFSYDVKMKEKGDIPEGYSVSREKKERFSLILESASTNQTSMYLCASSGGRAGLAGRSYEQYFGPGTRLTVT.

This clonotype was observed at least ten times. The chain has TRBV20-1 and TRBJ1-5; tentatively, D is TRBD1 (6 bases). The CDR3 runs 14 residues. Germline loops: CDR1 DFQATT, CDR2 SNEGSKA (reference sequence). V was clipped by 8 bases and J by 12 bases, with 26 bases between them. The CDR3 sequence: CSPATGGADSHQHF. The CDR3 nucleotides read TGCAGTCCCGCGACTGGGGGGGCTGACAGTCACCAGCATTTT.

There are many counts of this clonotype. The chain employs TRBV28 and TRBJ1-2, with TRBD1 matching 8 bases. V was pared by 4 bases and J by 8 bases, with 12 bases of the junction left unmatched. The CDR3 totals 15 residues. Germline CDR1 MDHEN, CDR2 SYDVKM. CDR3: CASSSGGTGREGYTF. The CDR3 DNA reads TGTGCCAGCAGTTCAGGGGGGACAGGTCGAGAAGGCTACACCTTC.

This clonotype has at least ten counts. V gene TRBV6-1 combines with J gene TRBJ2-7, with 7 positions matching TRBD1. After removal of 6 bases from V and 3 bases from J, the junction contained 8 bases not matched to a gene. This CDR3 is built from 14 residues. Germline V gene lookup returns CDR1 MNHNS and CDR2 SASEGT. In nucleotides, the CDR3 is TGTGCCAGCAGCCGAACAGGGGCAGACTACGAGCAGTACTTC. This encodes CASSRTGADYEQYF.

This clonotype was detected ten times or more. CDR3 sequence reads: CASSWSGRGQETQYF. The CDR3 region has the DNA TGTGCCAGCAGCTGGAGCGGGAGGGGGCAAGAGACCCAGTACTTC. The V and J genes are TRBV28 and TRBJ2-5; 10 bases agree with TRBD2. Unmatched junction bases numbered 6, after V lost 6 bases and J lost 2 bases. The germline V gene has CDR1 MDHEN and CDR2 SYDVKM. CDR3 size: 15 residues. The entire variable domain, with the rest obtained from reference TRBV28 and TRBJ2-5, is as follows: DVKVTQSSRYLVKRTGEKVFLECVQDMDHENMFWYRQDPGLGLRLIYFSYDVKMKEKGDIPEGYSVSREKKERFSLILESASTNQTSMYLCASSWSGRGQETQYFGPGTRLLVL.

This clonotype has a count of ten or more. CDR3 in DNA: TGTGCCAGCTCACCCGATTCCGACAGGGCGGGGGATCAGCCCCAGCATTTT. Translating it yields CASSPDSDRAGDQPQHF. The chain couples TRBV18 to TRBJ1-5; 7 nucleotides line up with TRBD1. The CDR3 spans 17 residues. CDR1 is KGHSH and CDR2 is LQKENI in the germline V gene. V trimming: 3 bases; J trimming: 5 bases; junction bases outside the gene matches: 13.

V usage is TRBV4-1 and J usage is TRBJ2-1; D is uncertain. The V end lost 0 bases, the J end lost 1 base, and 4 bases lay between the germline ends. The CDR3 consists of 14 residues. The V gene's germline CDR1 is MGHRA and CDR2 YSYEKL. CDR3 protein: CASSQERSYNEQFF. The DNA of the CDR3 is TGCGCCAGCAGCCAAGAGCGGTCCTACAATGAGCAGTTCTTC.

This clonotype was observed many times. The chain links TRBV6-1 to TRBJ1-2; 9 bases are a match to TRBD1. The CDR3 spans 14 residues. Germline V gene sequence: CDR1 MNHNS, CDR2 SASEGT. The V gene end was trimmed by 5 bases and the J gene end by 6 bases; junction bases not matched to a gene: 7. The CDR3 sequence: CASSNTGTGNGYTF. CDR3 coding DNA: TGTGCCAGCAGTAACACCGGGACAGGGAATGGCTACACCTTC.

This clonotype was picked up a small number of times. The chain combines TRBV3-1 with TRBJ2-5; 14 nucleotides match TRBD2. Germline values: CDR1 LGHDT, CDR2 YNNKEL (reference sequence). This CDR3 spans 19 amino acids. V lost 0 bases to trimming and J lost 9 bases; unmatched junction nucleotides: 15. In nucleotides, the CDR3 is TGTGCCAGCAGCCAAGAGGCGCAGGGACTAGCGGGAGATGGGGAGGCCCAGTACTTC. Its translation: CASSQEAQGLAGDGEAQYF.

Ten or more counts support this clonotype. The V gene is TRBV6-1, the J gene TRBJ1-2; possibly TRBD1 for D (5 bases). The germline V and J ends were trimmed by 6 bases and 1 base, with 27 bases remaining between them. The CDR3 length is 19 residues. From germline, CDR1 is MNHNS and CDR2 SASEGT. CDR3 DNA sequence: TGTGCCAGCAGCCCCAGTCTCAGAGGGGCCGCGAGGGTTAACTATGGCTACACCTTC. Amino acid sequence: CASSPSLRGAARVNYGYTF.

Concerning this clonotype itself: Possible read error: a much larger clone is one base away. V gene TRBV24-1 combines with J gene TRBJ2-5; D possibly corresponds to TRBD2 (8 bases). The CDR3 length is 16 residues. CDR1 and CDR2 (germline): KGHDR, SFDVKD. In DNA form, the CDR3 reads TGTGCCGCCAGTGACCTTAGCGGGACAGTCCCAGAGACCCAGTACTTC. Protein: CAASDLSGTVPETQYF.

This clonotype was detected many times. The rearrangement joins TRBV11-3 to TRBJ1-1, with D possibly matching TRBD1 (5 bases). V dropped 6 bases and J dropped 5 bases, with 13 bases sitting between them. CDR3 length: 13 residues. CDR1 and CDR2 (germline): SGHNT, YENEEA. CDR3 region: CASSSGRGTEAFF. CDR3 coding DNA: TGTGCCAGCAGTTCAGGGAGGGGAACTGAAGCTTTCTTT.

This clonotype was seen repeatedly, ten times or more. This sequence joins TRBV27 and TRBJ2-7, with 10 positions matching TRBD2. J was trimmed by 1 base and V by 5 bases; bases with no gene match: 5. This CDR3 is 15 amino acids long. Germline CDR1 is MNHEY and CDR2 is SMNVEV (reference sequence). This CDR3 is CASSPSGSRSYEQYF. CDR3 coding DNA: TGTGCCAGCAGTCCTAGCGGGAGTCGATCCTACGAGCAGTACTTC.

The V call is TRBV7-2, the J call TRBJ1-2; the D is unclear. This CDR3 spans 13 amino acids. Trimming cost V 1 base and J 7 bases, with 10 bases left between them. CDR1 is SGHTA and CDR2 is FQGNSA in the germline V gene. The CDR3 DNA sequence: TGTGCCAGCAGCTTAGGAGGTTTTTCTGGCTACACCTTC. Protein: CASSLGGFSGYTF.

This clonotype has at least ten counts. This rearrangement joins TRBV28 to TRBJ2-1; 13 bases match TRBD2. CDR1 and CDR2 from the germline V gene are MDHEN and SYDVKM. The CDR3 runs to 19 residues. The V and J ends lost 7 bases and 7 bases, in that order; junction bases with no gene match: 19. Here the CDR3 DNA reads TGTGCCAGCACCTTGAGAGGGACTAGCGGGATAATGTTAAGGAATGAGCAGTTCTTC. The encoded protein is CASTLRGTSGIMLRNEQFF.

This clonotype has only a few counts. The chain couples TRBV14 to TRBJ2-2; D may be TRBD2 (6 bases). Between the trimmed V and J ends, which lost 2 bases and 8 bases, there was a span of 15 bases. Per the germline V gene, CDR1 is SGHDN and CDR2 is FVKESK. This CDR3 spans 15 amino acids. The CDR3 region has the DNA TGTGCCAGCAGCCAATGGACTCCCGGGGGTGGGGAGCTGTTTTTT. Translated: CASSQWTPGGGELFF.

The rearrangement links TRBV20-1 to TRBJ1-3, with D maybe TRBD1 (5 bases). Germline CDR1 is DFQATT and CDR2 is SNEGSKA (reference sequence). V dropped 1 base and J dropped 0 bases, with 22 bases sitting between them. This CDR3 contains 19 residues. The CDR3 DNA reads TGCAGTGCTAGAGTCTGGGGCAGGGCCCAAACCAACTCTGGAAACACCATATATTTT. Its translation is CSARVWGRAQTNSGNTIYF.

This clonotype was counted many times. The rearrangement uses TRBV24-1 and TRBJ2-7; D is possibly TRBD2 (6 bases). CDR1 is KGHDR, CDR2 SFDVKD, per germline. Between the trimmed V and J ends, which lost 3 bases and 4 bases, there was a span of 9 bases. CDR3 length equals 13 residues. The CDR3 DNA is TGTGCCACCAGTGATCCAGGGAGGTACGAGCAGTACTTC. It translates to CATSDPGRYEQYF.

This clonotype showed up many times. The chain uses TRBV7-8 and TRBJ2-1; D is unresolved. Germline V gene lookup returns CDR1 SGHVS and CDR2 FQNEAQ. CDR3 size: 15 residues. V shed 1 base and J shed 0 bases, with 7 bases lying between them. CDR3 coding DNA: TGTGCCAGCAGCTTAGGGTCCAGCTCCTACAATGAGCAGTTCTTC. It yields the protein CASSLGSSSYNEQFF.

Ten or more counts support this clonotype. V gene TRBV10-2 combines with J gene TRBJ2-1, with 8 bases fitting TRBD2. The CDR3 has 16 amino acids. V dropped 7 bases and J dropped 0; count of bases not matched to a gene: 8. CDR1 is WSHSY and CDR2 is SAAADI in the germline V gene. CDR3 in amino acids: CASIQTSGSSYNEQFF. Written as DNA, the CDR3 is TGCGCCAGCATACAAACCAGCGGGAGCTCCTACAATGAGCAGTTCTTC.